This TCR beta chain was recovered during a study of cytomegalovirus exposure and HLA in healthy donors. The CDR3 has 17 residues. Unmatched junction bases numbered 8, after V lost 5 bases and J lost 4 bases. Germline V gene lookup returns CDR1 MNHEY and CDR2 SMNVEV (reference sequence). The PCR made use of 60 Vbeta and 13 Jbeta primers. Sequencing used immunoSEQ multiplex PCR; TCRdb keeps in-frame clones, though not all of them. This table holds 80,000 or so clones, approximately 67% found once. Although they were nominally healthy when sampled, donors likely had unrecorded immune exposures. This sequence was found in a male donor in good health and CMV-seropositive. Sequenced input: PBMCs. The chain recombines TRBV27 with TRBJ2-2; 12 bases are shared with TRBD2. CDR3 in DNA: TGTGCCAGCAGTCTGACTAGCGGGAGTGGGGTCACCGGGGAGCTGTTTTTT. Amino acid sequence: CASSLTSGSGVTGELFF.